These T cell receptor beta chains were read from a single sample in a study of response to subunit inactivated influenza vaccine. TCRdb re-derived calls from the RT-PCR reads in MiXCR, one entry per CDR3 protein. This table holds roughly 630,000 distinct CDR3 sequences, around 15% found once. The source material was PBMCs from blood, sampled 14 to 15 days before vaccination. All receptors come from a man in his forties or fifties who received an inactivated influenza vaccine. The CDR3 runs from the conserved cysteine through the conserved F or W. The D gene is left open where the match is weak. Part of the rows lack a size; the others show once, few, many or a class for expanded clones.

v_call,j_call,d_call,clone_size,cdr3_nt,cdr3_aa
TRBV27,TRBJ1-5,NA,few,TGTGCCAGCAGTTTTGGTGGACATCAGCCCCAGCATTTT,CASSFGGHQPQHF
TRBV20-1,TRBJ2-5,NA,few,TGCAGTGCTAGAGGGCCTGGGGTTAAAGAGACCCAGTACTTC,CSARGPGVKETQYF
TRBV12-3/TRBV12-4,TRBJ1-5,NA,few,TGTGCCAGCAGTTTAGGCAGAGCCGATAGCAATCAGCCCCAGCATTTT,CASSLGRADSNQPQHF
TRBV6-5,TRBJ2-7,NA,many,TGTGCCAGCAGTTACTCTGGCAGAGTGTACGAGCAGTACTTC,CASSYSGRVYEQYF
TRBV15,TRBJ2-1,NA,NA,TGTGCCACCAGCTGGGGAGGGGGTAACTACAATGAGCAGTTCTTC,CATSWGGGNYNEQFF
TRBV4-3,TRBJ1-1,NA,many,TGCGCCAGCAGCCAAGACGGAACAGGGTTTGGTGAAGCTTTCTTT,CASSQDGTGFGEAFF
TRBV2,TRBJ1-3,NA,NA,TGTGCCAGCACAGGGGCCGCTGGAAACACCATATATTTT,CASTGAAGNTIYF
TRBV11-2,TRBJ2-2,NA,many,TGTGCCAGTCCCTACGGTCTATCTCTGGACGGGGAGCTGTTTTTT,CASPYGLSLDGELFF
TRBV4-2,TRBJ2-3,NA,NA,TGTGCCAGCAGCCAAGATAAACGGGATACGCAGTATTTT,CASSQDKRDTQYF
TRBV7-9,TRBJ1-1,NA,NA,TGTGCCAGCAGCTTATCCCGACTGAACACTGAAGCTTTCTTT,CASSLSRLNTEAFF
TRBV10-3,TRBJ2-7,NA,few,TGTGCCATCAGCGGGGACTTCACAAGCTCCTACGAGCAGTACTTC,CAISGDFTSSYEQYF
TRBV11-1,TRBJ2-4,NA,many,TGTGCCAGCAGCCCCGAGGGCGGCTTAAGGGCCAAAAACATTCAGTACTTC,CASSPEGGLRAKNIQYF
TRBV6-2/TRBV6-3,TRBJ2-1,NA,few,TGTGCCAGCAGTTACGTCCAGCGGGCAAACAATGAGCAGTTCTTC,CASSYVQRANNEQFF
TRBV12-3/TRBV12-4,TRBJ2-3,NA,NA,TGTGCCAGCAGTACTAGCCCAGATACGCAGTATTTT,CASSTSPDTQYF
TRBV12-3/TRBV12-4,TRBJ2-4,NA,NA,TGTGTCAGCAGTTTTGGCGGTATAGCCAAAAACATTCAGTACTTC,CVSSFGGIAKNIQYF
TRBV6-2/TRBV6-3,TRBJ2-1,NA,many,TGTGCCAGCAGTTACTTGGGTGGCTATGAGCAGTTCTTC,CASSYLGGYEQFF
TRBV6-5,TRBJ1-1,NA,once,TGTGCCAGCAGTTACTCGAGTCAGGGTCCTGAAGCTTTCTTT,CASSYSSQGPEAFF
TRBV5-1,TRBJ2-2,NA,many,TGCGCCAGCCACGAGGGTGTTTCGAACACCGGGGAGCTGTTTTTT,CASHEGVSNTGELFF
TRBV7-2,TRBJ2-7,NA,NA,TGTGCCAGCAGACATGCGTTGGGCTACGAGCAGTACTTC,CASRHALGYEQYF
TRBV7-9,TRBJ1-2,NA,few,TGTGCCAGCCAGGGTTTTGACTATGGCTACACCTTC,CASQGFDYGYTF
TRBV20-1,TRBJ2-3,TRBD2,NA,TGCAGTGCTCCAAACCGACGGGAGGGCAGCACAGATACGCAGTATTTT,CSAPNRREGSTDTQYF
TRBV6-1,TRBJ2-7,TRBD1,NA,TGTGCCACAAGGGGACAGAAGGAGAACTACGAGCAGTACTTC,CATRGQKENYEQYF
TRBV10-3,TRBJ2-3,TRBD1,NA,TGTGCCATCAGTGAGTCGTTCGCCTGGACAGGGGAAGATACGCAGTATTTT,CAISESFAWTGEDTQYF
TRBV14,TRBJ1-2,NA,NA,TGTGCCAGCAGCCCCGGGATCTCAGGAGGATATGGCTACACCTTC,CASSPGISGGYGYTF
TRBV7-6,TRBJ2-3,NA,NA,TGTGCCAGCAGCAACAGGGAGGATACGCAGTATTTT,CASSNREDTQYF
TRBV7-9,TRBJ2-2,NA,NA,TGTGCCAGCAGGGGCGAAGTTTCCGGGGAGCTGTTTTTT,CASRGEVSGELFF
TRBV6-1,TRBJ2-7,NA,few,TGTGCCAGCAGTGAAGAGGCTACCCTCTCCTACGAGCAGTACTTC,CASSEEATLSYEQYF
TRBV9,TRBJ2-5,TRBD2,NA,TGTGCCAGCAGCGTAGGGGGCGGGAGGACTCCAGAGACCCAGTACTTC,CASSVGGGRTPETQYF
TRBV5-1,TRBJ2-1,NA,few,TGCGCCAGCAGCTTTACCCCGGGCGATGAGCAGTTCTTC,CASSFTPGDEQFF
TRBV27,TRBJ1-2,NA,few,TGTGCCAGCTCTAACTCAAGGGACTATGGCTACACCTTC,CASSNSRDYGYTF
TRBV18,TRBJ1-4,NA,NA,TGTGCCAGCTCACCGATGGGGAATAATGAAAAACTGTTTTTT,CASSPMGNNEKLFF
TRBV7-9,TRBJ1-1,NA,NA,TGTGCCAGCAGCTTAGGGTGGGGGCGGCGCACTGAAGCTTTCTTT,CASSLGWGRRTEAFF
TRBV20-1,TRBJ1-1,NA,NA,TGCAGTGCTAGTGACACCAGTGAAGCTTTCTTT,CSASDTSEAFF
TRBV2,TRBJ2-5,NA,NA,TGTGCCAGCATGAGAGAGACCCAGTACTTC,CASMRETQYF
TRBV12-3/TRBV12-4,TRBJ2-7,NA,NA,TGTGCCAGCAGTTTAGATCACTCCTTTTCCTACGAGCAGTACTTC,CASSLDHSFSYEQYF
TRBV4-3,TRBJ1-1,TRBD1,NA,TGCGCCAGCAGCCGCAACAGGGGTTTATCCGAAGCTTTCTTT,CASSRNRGLSEAFF
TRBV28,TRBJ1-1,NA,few,TGTGCCAGCAGTTTCCAGACACCGTGGGGCACTGAAGCTTTCTTT,CASSFQTPWGTEAFF
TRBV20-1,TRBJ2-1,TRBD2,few,TGCAGTGCTTTCTCCGGGACTAGCGGACGGTCGGATGAGCAGTTCTTC,CSAFSGTSGRSDEQFF
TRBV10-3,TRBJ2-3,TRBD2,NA,TGTGCCATCGGGGCCTGGGGGGGAGGCACAGATACGCAGTATTTT,CAIGAWGGGTDTQYF
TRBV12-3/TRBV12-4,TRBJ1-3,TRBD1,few,TGTGCCAGCAGTACAGGGGGCCTCTCTGGAAACACCATATATTTT,CASSTGGLSGNTIYF
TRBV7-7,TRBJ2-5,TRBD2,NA,TGTGCCAGCAGCTTACAAACTAGCGGGTCCCAAGAGACCCAGTACTTC,CASSLQTSGSQETQYF
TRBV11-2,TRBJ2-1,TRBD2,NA,TGTGCCAGCAGATCTCTAGCGGGGGAGTACAATGAGCAGTTCTTC,CASRSLAGEYNEQFF
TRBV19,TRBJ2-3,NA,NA,TGTGCCAGTAGTAAGGGAGTTCTAACAGATACGCAGTATTTT,CASSKGVLTDTQYF
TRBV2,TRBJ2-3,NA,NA,TGTGCCAGCAGTGATTGGTCCGGCCTAGATACGCAGTATTTT,CASSDWSGLDTQYF
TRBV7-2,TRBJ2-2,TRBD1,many,TGTGCCAGCAGCTCCCGGACAGGGTCCACCGGGGAGCTGTTTTTT,CASSSRTGSTGELFF
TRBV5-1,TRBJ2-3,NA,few,TGCGCCAGCAGCCGTGGGCGGCCCACAGATACGCAGTATTTT,CASSRGRPTDTQYF
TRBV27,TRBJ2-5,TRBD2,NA,TGTGCCAGCAGTCCCTTAGCGGGCAGCCAAGAGACCCAGTACTTC,CASSPLAGSQETQYF
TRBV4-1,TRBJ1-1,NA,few,TGCGCCAGCAGCCAAGGAGAGGGAGGAGCTGAAGCTTTCTTT,CASSQGEGGAEAFF
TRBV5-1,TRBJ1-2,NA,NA,TGCGCCAGCAGCTCGGACAGATTCGGGAATGGCTACACCTTC,CASSSDRFGNGYTF
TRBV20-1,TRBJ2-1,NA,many,TGCAGTGCTAGCCTCTACAATGAGCAGTTCTTC,CSASLYNEQFF
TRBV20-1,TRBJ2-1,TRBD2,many,TGCAGTGCTGTTAGCGGGAGTAGCGATGGTGAGCAGTTCTTC,CSAVSGSSDGEQFF
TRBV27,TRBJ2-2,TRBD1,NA,TGTGCCAGCAAAGTACAGGGGGCCGGGGAGCTGTTTTTT,CASKVQGAGELFF
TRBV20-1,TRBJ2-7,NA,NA,TGCAGTGCTAGCCCCCCTCCCGCGGTAGTTGATGAGCAGTACTTC,CSASPPPAVVDEQYF